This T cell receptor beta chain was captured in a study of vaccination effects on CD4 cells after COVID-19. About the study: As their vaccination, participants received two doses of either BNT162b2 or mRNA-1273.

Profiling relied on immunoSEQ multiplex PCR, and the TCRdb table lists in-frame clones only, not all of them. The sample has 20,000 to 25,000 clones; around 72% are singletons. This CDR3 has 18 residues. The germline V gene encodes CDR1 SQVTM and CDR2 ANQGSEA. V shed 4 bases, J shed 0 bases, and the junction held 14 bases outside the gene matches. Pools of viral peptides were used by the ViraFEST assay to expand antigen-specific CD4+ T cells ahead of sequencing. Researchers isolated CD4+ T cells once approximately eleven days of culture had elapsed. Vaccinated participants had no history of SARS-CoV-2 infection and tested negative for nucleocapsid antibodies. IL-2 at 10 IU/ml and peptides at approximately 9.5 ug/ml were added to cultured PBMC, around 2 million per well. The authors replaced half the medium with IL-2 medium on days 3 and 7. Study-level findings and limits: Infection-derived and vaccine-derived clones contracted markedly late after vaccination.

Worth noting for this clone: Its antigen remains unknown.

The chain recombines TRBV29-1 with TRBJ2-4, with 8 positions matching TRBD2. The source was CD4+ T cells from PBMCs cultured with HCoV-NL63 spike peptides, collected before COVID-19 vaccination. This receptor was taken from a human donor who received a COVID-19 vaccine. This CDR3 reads CSVVPMAGGEVAKNIQYF. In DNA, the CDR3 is TGCAGCGTTGTACCCATGGCGGGAGGAGAGGTAGCCAAAAACATTCAGTACTTC.